Listed here are 22 T cell receptor beta chains from one sample, sequenced in a study of T cell changes during pregnancy in multiple sclerosis. Sequencing used immunoSEQ multiplex PCR; TCRdb keeps in-frame clones, though not all of them. The sample shows over 50,000 clones, roughly 90% of them seen only once. Sample: peripheral blood, taken after pregnancy. Receptors originate from a female donor with multiple sclerosis, enrolled in a pregnancy study.

This chain connects TRBV5-4 to TRBJ2-7, with D possibly being TRBD2 (6 bases). The CDR3 is 13 amino acids. Germline CDR1 SGHNT, CDR2 YYREEE (reference sequence). The ends were cut back, 5 bases at V and 3 bases at J, with 12 bases in the middle. For the CDR3, the DNA is TGTGCCAGCAGTACCGGGGGTAACTACGAGCAGTACTTC. This translates into CASSTGGNYEQYF.

This clone was detected only once. The rearrangement uses TRBV19 and TRBJ2-7, with 7 bases aligning to TRBD1. V lost 3 bases and J lost 4; bases outside the gene matches: 9. Germline V lookup: CDR1 LNHDA, CDR2 SQIVND (reference sequence). The CDR3 runs to 15 residues. The CDR3 nucleotides read TGTGCCAGTAGTATCTCGAGGGGGCGAAGTTACGAGCAGTACTTC. Translated: CASSISRGRSYEQYF. Complete variable domain (other parts from reference TRBV19 and TRBJ2-7): DGGITQSPKYLFRKEGQNVTLSCEQNLNHDAMYWYRQDPGQGLRLIYYSQIVNDFQKGDIAEGYSVSREKKESFPLTVTSAQKNPTAFYLCASSISRGRSYEQYFGPGTRLTVT.

The chain employs TRBV7-9 and TRBJ2-5; 8 bases map to TRBD1. J was trimmed by 8 bases and V by 7 bases; bases with no gene match: 12. The CDR3 length is 14 residues. Per the germline V gene, CDR1 is SEHNR and CDR2 is FQNEAQ (reference sequence). Here the CDR3 reads CASTPWTGPLTQYF. The CDR3 DNA reads TGTGCCAGCACCCCTTGGACAGGGCCCCTCACCCAGTACTTC.

The sample holds a few counts of this clone. The genes are TRBV7-9 and TRBJ2-1, with 8 bases matching TRBD2. Germline V gene data show CDR1 as SEHNR and CDR2 as FQNEAQ (reference sequence). V shed 1 base, J shed 6 bases, and the junction held 11 bases outside the gene matches. The CDR3 is made up of 17 amino acids. In nucleotides, the CDR3 is TGTGCCAGCAGCTTAGAGGTAGGGGGACTAGGGTCCAATGAGCAGTTCTTC. It specifies CASSLEVGGLGSNEQFF.

This clone has a single count. The chain uses TRBV6-6 and TRBJ2-1; 11 bases are shared with TRBD2. Trimming removed 6 bases from V and 3 bases from J; junction bases left unmatched: 7. Germline lookup yields CDR1 MNHNY and CDR2 SVGAGI (reference sequence). The CDR3 is made up of 16 amino acids. The CDR3 nucleotides read TGTGCCAGCAGCTTCCCGGGACTAGCGGACTACAATGAGCAGTTCTTC. Translation: CASSFPGLADYNEQFF.

The chain links TRBV5-5 to TRBJ1-5, with D possibly TRBD1 on 5 matching bases. Trimming cost V 4 bases and J 6 bases, with 14 bases left between them. CDR3 length equals 14 residues. Per the germline V gene, CDR1 is SGHKS and CDR2 is YYEKEE (reference sequence). For the CDR3, the DNA is TGTGCCAGCAGCCCCGACGGGGGGGGTCAGCCCCAGCATTTT. Its translation is CASSPDGGGQPQHF.

V usage is TRBV10-3 and J usage is TRBJ1-3; D remains unclear. Germline V lookup: CDR1 ENHRY, CDR2 SYGVKD. V dropped 2 bases and J dropped 1 base, with 18 bases sitting between them. This CDR3 spans 18 amino acids. The CDR3: CAISETWGGKGSGNTIYF. As DNA, the CDR3 is TGTGCCATCAGTGAGACATGGGGAGGGAAGGGATCTGGAAACACCATATATTTT.

This sequence joins TRBV7-6 and TRBJ1-2; D call uncertain. With 4 bases removed from V and 3 bases from J, the gap between germline ends came to 15 bases. The CDR3 covers 15 residues. Germline CDR1 reads SGHVS; CDR2 reads FNYEAQ. The CDR3 nucleotides are TGTGCCAGCAGCTCCATGGTGGGCGATTACTATGGCTACACCTTC. Translation: CASSSMVGDYYGYTF.

The chain couples TRBV7-2 to TRBJ1-5; TRBD1 matches at 7 bases. The CDR3 is made up of 14 amino acids. Germline V gene lookup returns CDR1 SGHTA and CDR2 FQGNSA. The V segment lost 5 bases and the J segment 1 base; nucleotides outside the gene matches: 2. CDR3 nucleotide sequence: TGTGCCAGCAGCCGGGACAGCAGCAATCAGCCCCAGCATTTT. Its translation: CASSRDSSNQPQHF.

The V gene is TRBV5-1, the J gene TRBJ1-6; no reliable D call. The germline V gene encodes CDR1 SGHRS and CDR2 YFSETQ. The CDR3 contains 14 residues. Deletions cut 0 bases from V and 6 bases from J, with 7 bases between. CDR3 protein: CASSLDVINSPLHF. CDR3 DNA sequence: TGCGCCAGCAGCTTGGATGTTATTAATTCACCCCTCCACTTT.

The chain uses TRBV6-5 and TRBJ1-4; 12 bases are shared with TRBD1. The trim removed 0 bases at V and 14 bases at J, leaving 7 bases unmatched. The length of the CDR3 is 15 residues. Germline V gene sequence: CDR1 MNHEY, CDR2 SVGAGI. The CDR3 sequence is CASSYSGTGGYMLFF. CDR3 DNA: TGTGCCAGCAGTTACTCCGGGACAGGGGGCTATATGCTGTTTTTT.

This clone was seen only once. The V call is TRBV7-2, the J call TRBJ2-1; possibly TRBD1 for D (5 bases). There are 12 residues in the CDR3. The V end was cut by 5 bases, the J end by 15 bases, with 17 bases between. The germline V gene has CDR1 SGHTA and CDR2 FQGNSA. The CDR3 loop is CASSTTTDRRFF. The CDR3 DNA reads TGTGCCAGCAGCACCACGACAGACCGACGGTTCTTC.

V usage is TRBV5-8 and J usage is TRBJ2-7; D unclear. The length of the CDR3 is 14 residues. CDR1 SGHTS and CDR2 YDEGEE come from the germline V gene. V lost 0 bases and J 5 bases, leaving 12 bases between the germline ends. The CDR3 coding sequence is TGTGCCAGCAGCTTGGTCTACTTTTCGAACGAGCAGTACTTC. Protein product: CASSLVYFSNEQYF.

J is TRBJ2-3 and V is TRBV11-2, with D possibly matching TRBD2 (6 bases). The CDR3 spans 14 residues. Trimming took 5 bases from V and 11 from J, leaving 20 bases between them. Germline V gene sequence: CDR1 SGHAT, CDR2 FQNNGV. Here the CDR3 reads CASSPPGVLKGQYF. For the CDR3, the DNA is TGTGCCAGCAGCCCGCCGGGGGTATTGAAGGGGCAGTATTTT.

V and J are TRBV10-3 and TRBJ2-5; D is ambiguous. The length of the CDR3 is 18 residues. CDR1 is ENHRY and CDR2 is SYGVKD in the germline V gene. V lost 0 bases and J lost 0, with 17 bases in between. CDR3 DNA sequence: TGTGCCATCAGTGAGTCGGTGACGTTGACAAAGTACCAAGAGACCCAGTACTTC. It codes for CAISESVTLTKYQETQYF.

The chain combines TRBV7-2 with TRBJ2-5; D ambiguous. The V end lost 5 bases, the J end lost 1 base, and 8 bases lay between the germline ends. The CDR3 consists of 13 residues. CDR1 is SGHTA, CDR2 FQGNSA, per germline. For the CDR3, the DNA is TGTGCCAGCAGCCCGGAGCTCCAAGAGACCCAGTACTTC. It encodes CASSPELQETQYF. The variable domain in full, with the rest retrieved from reference TRBV7-2 and TRBJ2-5, is GAGVSQSPSNKVTEKGKDVELRCDPISGHTALYWYRQSLGQGLEFLIYFQGNSAPDKSGLPSDRFSAERTGGSVSTLTIQRTQQEDSAVYLCASSPELQETQYFGPGTRLLVL.

J is TRBJ2-3 and V is TRBV11-2, with unresolved D. Deletions cut 3 bases from V and 5 bases from J, with 9 bases between. Germline CDR1 is SGHAT and CDR2 is FQNNGV. The CDR3 contains 13 residues. The CDR3 DNA reads TGTGCCAGCAGCTTCCAGGTGGGAGATACGCAGTATTTT. Protein sequence: CASSFQVGDTQYF.

The chain couples TRBV19 to TRBJ1-5; 7 nucleotides match TRBD1. Trimming cost V 4 bases and J 4 bases; bases outside gene matches: 13. The germline CDR1 and CDR2 sequences are LNHDA and SQIVND (reference sequence). The CDR3 is 17 amino acids. CDR3 bases: TGTGCCAGTAGTAATTTCCCCCCCCTACAGGGGAATCAGCCCCAGCATTTT. The encoded protein is CASSNFPPLQGNQPQHF.

The chain recombines TRBV27 with TRBJ2-3, with D possibly matching TRBD2 (5 bases). The length of the CDR3 is 13 residues. Germline lookup yields CDR1 MNHEY and CDR2 SMNVEV (reference sequence). Trimming took off 3 bases at V and 4 bases at J, with 8 bases between the two ends. The CDR3 protein is CASSFEGPDTQYF. The CDR3 nucleotides are TGTGCCAGCAGTTTCGAGGGCCCAGATACGCAGTATTTT.

The chain has TRBV18 and TRBJ2-1; 9 bases are a match to TRBD2. The CDR3 runs 21 residues. The V and J ends lost 2 bases and 0 bases, in that order; junction bases with no gene match: 17. Germline V lookup: CDR1 KGHSH, CDR2 LQKENI. CDR3 DNA: TGTGCCAGCTCACCAGCCCTGGAGGGGGAAGCGGGGGGCCCCTCCTACAATGAGCAGTTCTTC. The encoded protein is CASSPALEGEAGGPSYNEQFF.

The V call is TRBV18, the J call TRBJ2-1; 12 positions agree with TRBD2. This CDR3 region has 16 residues. Germline V CDR1 and CDR2: KGHSH, LQKENI. V shed 0 bases and J 8 bases; nucleotides not matched to a gene: 5. The CDR3 nucleotides are TGTGCCAGCTCACCACCTCTAGCGGGGGGGTTGGATGAGCAGTTCTTC. Its protein is CASSPPLAGGLDEQFF.

This clone was found once. The rearrangement joins TRBV9 to TRBJ2-7; no reliable D call. Germline-derived CDR1 and CDR2 are SGDLS and YYNGEE. This CDR3 is built from 14 residues. V lost 0 bases and J lost 2, with 9 bases in between. CDR3 residues: CASSVGAKAYEQYF. In DNA, the CDR3 is TGTGCCAGCAGCGTAGGGGCGAAGGCCTACGAGCAGTACTTC.